This T cell receptor (beta chain) was captured by sequencing in a study of T cell responses to AZD1222 COVID-19 vaccine. Broader study findings: At baseline, just a handful of AZD1222 recipients tested seropositive.

V shed 4 bases, J shed 1 base, and the junction held 5 bases outside the gene matches. This CDR3 has 16 amino acids. The germline CDR1 and CDR2 sequences are MNHNS and SASEGT. Of note for this clone: The antigen is not known.

Measured with immunoSEQ multiplex PCR; TCRdb has only the in-frame clones, and not every one. Of fewer than 120,000 clones listed, about 94% are singletons. This sample comprised peripheral blood, obtained 28 days after the second AZD1222 dose. This TCR derives from an adult who received the AZD1222 COVID-19 vaccine. The chain recombines TRBV6-1 with TRBJ2-5, with 11 bases fitting TRBD2. For the CDR3, the DNA is TGTGCCAGCAGTGTTAGACTAGCGGGGACCCAAGAGACCCAGTACTTC. Translating gives CASSVRLAGTQETQYF.